The 5 T cell receptor beta chains below were found in one sample sequenced in a study of cytomegalovirus exposure and HLA in healthy donors. It was with 60 Vbeta and 13 Jbeta primers that the PCR ran. Clones were read by immunoSEQ multiplex PCR, and TCRdb kept only the in-frame ones, dropping some. The sample lists 100,000 or so clones, 12% occurring once. Specimen: PBMCs. These receptors all come from a middle-aged man in good health and CMV-seropositive.

This clone was detected only a few times. This chain connects TRBV5-6 to TRBJ1-3, with D uncertain. CDR3 size: 16 residues. The germline gives CDR1 SGHDT, CDR2 YYEEEE. Trimming shortened V by 4 bases and J by 0 bases, and 14 bases separated the two germline ends. The CDR3 sequence: CASSPGPGSSGNTIYF. Written as DNA, the CDR3 is TGTGCCAGCAGCCCTGGGCCGGGGAGCTCTGGAAACACCATATATTTT.

This clone was observed a few times. The germline gene is not matched at one end of the junction; a read error may be the cause. This chain joins TRBV7-7 and TRBJ2-5, with 9 positions matching TRBD2. This CDR3 has 16 residues. Germline V gene data show CDR1 as SSHAT and CDR2 as FNYEAQ (reference sequence). CDR3 bases: TGTGCTAGCAGCTTAGGGGGCGGCGGGAGGGAAGAGACCCAGTACTTC. Translating it yields CASSLGGGGREETQYF.

The chain has TRBV27 and TRBJ2-7, with TRBD1 identical over 8 bases. From germline, CDR1 is MNHEY and CDR2 SMNVEV (reference sequence). V was clipped by 8 bases and J by 2 bases; unmatched bases: 11. The CDR3 has 15 amino acids. The CDR3 here is CASAKSGQGTYEQYF. DNA for the CDR3: TGTGCCAGCGCCAAGTCCGGACAGGGAACCTACGAGCAGTACTTC.

This clone was recorded a few times. The chain is built from TRBV5-8 and TRBJ1-4; a possible D gene is TRBD1 (6 bases). This CDR3 spans 17 amino acids. Germline CDR1 and CDR2: SGHTS and YDEGEE. V lost 1 base and J lost 0, with 13 bases in between. The CDR3 sequence is CASSLTVGGSTNEKLFF. CDR3 in DNA: TGTGCCAGCAGCTTGACTGTTGGGGGCTCAACTAATGAAAAACTGTTTTTT.

This clone occurred a few times. V is TRBV6-5 and J is TRBJ1-1; the D gene is possibly TRBD1 (6 bases). Germline loops: CDR1 MNHEY, CDR2 SVGAGI. This CDR3 spans 14 amino acids. Trimming shortened V by 7 bases and J by 4 bases, and 16 bases separated the two germline ends. The CDR3 loop reads CASTQQGRSTEAFF. The CDR3 DNA sequence: TGTGCCAGCACTCAACAGGGACGGAGCACTGAAGCTTTCTTT.